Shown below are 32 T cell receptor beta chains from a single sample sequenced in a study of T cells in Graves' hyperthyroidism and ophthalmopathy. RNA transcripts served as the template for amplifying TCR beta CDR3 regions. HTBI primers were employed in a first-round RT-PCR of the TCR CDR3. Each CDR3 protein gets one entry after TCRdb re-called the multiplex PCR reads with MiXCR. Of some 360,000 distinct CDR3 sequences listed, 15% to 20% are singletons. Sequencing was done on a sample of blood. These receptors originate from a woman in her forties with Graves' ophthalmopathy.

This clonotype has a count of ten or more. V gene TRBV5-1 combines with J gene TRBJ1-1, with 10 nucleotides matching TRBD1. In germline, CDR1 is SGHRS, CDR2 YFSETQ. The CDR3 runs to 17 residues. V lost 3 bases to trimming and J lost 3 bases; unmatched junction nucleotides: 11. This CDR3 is CASSSNPSGTGDTEAFF. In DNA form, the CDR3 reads TGCGCCAGCAGCTCTAACCCGTCCGGGACAGGGGACACTGAAGCTTTCTTT.

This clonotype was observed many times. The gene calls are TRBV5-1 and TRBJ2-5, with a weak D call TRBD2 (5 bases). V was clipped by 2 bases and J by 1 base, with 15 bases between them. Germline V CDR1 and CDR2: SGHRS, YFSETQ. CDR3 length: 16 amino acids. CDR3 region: CASSFWSRGAQETQYF. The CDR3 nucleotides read TGCGCCAGCAGCTTTTGGTCCCGGGGAGCCCAAGAGACCCAGTACTTC.

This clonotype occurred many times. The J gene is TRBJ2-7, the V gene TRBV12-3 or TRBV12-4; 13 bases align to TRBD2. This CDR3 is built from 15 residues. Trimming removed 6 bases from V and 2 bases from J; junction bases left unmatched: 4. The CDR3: CASSLGLAGPYEQYF. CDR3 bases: TGTGCCAGCAGCCTGGGACTAGCGGGGCCCTACGAGCAGTACTTC.

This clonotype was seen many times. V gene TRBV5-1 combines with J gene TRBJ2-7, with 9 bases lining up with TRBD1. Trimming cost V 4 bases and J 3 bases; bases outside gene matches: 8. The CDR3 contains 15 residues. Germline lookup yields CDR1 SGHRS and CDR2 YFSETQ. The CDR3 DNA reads TGCGCCAGCAGCCTAACACAGGGGGCTATCTACGAGCAGTACTTC. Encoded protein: CASSLTQGAIYEQYF. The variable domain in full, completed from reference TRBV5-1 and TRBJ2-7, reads KAGVTQTPRYLIKTRGQQVTLSCSPISGHRSVSWYQQTPGQGLQFLFEYFSETQRNKGNFPGRFSGRQFSNSRSEMNVSTLELGDSALYLCASSLTQGAIYEQYFGPGTRLTVT.

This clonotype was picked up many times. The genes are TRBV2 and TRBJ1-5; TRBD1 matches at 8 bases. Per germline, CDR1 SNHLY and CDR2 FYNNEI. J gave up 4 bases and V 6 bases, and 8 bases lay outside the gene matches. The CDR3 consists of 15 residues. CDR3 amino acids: CASRNRDRPNQPQHF. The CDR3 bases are TGTGCCAGCAGAAACCGGGACAGGCCGAATCAGCCCCAGCATTTT.

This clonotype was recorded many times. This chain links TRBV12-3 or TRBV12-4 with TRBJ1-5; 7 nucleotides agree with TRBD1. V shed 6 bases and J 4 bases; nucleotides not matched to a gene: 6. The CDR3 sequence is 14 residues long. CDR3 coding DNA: TGTGCCAGCAGCATACAGGGGAAGAATCAGCCCCAGCATTTT. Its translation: CASSIQGKNQPQHF.

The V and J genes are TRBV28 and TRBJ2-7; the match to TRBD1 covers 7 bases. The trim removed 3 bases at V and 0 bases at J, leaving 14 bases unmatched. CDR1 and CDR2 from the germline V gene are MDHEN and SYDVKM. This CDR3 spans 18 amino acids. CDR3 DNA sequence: TGTGCCAGCAGTTTTGAAGTAGGACAGGACTCCGGCTCCTACGAGCAGTACTTC. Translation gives CASSFEVGQDSGSYEQYF. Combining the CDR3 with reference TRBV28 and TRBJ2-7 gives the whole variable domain DVKVTQSSRYLVKRTGEKVFLECVQDMDHENMFWYRQDPGLGLRLIYFSYDVKMKEKGDIPEGYSVSREKKERFSLILESASTNQTSMYLCASSFEVGQDSGSYEQYFGPGTRLTVT.

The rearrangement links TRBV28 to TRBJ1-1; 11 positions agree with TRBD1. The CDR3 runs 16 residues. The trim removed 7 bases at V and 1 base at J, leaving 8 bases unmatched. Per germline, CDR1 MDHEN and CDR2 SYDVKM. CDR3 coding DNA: TGTGCCAGCAAAACCGGGACAGGGGGTCCGAACACTGAAGCTTTCTTT. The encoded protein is CASKTGTGGPNTEAFF.

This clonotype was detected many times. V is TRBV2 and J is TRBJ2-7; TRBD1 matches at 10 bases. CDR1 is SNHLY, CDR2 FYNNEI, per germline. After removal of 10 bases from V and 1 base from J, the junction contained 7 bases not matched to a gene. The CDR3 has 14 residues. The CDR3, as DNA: TGTGCCACCACAAAGGGACAGGGGTCCTACGAGCAGTACTTC. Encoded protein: CATTKGQGSYEQYF.

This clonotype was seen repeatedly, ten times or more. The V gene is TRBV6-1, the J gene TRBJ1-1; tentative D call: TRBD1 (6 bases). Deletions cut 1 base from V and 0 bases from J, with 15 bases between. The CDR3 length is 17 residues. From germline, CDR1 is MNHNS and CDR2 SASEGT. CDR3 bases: TGTGCCAGCAGTGAAGGGGTGAGGACAGCTTTGAACACTGAAGCTTTCTTT. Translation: CASSEGVRTALNTEAFF.

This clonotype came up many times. The CDR3 here is CARTAPDRAQETQYF. In DNA, the CDR3 is TGTGCCAGGACCGCCCCCGACAGGGCACAAGAGACCCAGTACTTC. This chain links TRBV2 with TRBJ2-5, with TRBD1 identical over 7 bases. The CDR3 consists of 15 residues. Germline-derived CDR1 and CDR2 are SNHLY and FYNNEI. J gave up 2 bases and V 9 bases, and 12 bases lay outside the gene matches.

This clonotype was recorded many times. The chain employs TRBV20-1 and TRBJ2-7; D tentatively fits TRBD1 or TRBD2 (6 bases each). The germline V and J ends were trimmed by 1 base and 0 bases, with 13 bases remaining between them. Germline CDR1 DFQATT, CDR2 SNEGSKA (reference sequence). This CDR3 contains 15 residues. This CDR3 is CSARAPWGASYEQYF. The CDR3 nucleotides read TGCAGTGCTAGAGCCCCCTGGGGGGCCTCCTACGAGCAGTACTTC.

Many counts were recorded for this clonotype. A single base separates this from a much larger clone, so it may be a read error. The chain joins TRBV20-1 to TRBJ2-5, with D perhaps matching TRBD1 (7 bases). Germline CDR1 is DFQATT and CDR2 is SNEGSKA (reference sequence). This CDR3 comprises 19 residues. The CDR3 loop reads CSTRGAGLLTTGSVETQYF. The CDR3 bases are TGCAGTACTAGAGGTGCGGGACTGTTAACGACAGGGAGCGTGGAGACCCAGTACTTC.

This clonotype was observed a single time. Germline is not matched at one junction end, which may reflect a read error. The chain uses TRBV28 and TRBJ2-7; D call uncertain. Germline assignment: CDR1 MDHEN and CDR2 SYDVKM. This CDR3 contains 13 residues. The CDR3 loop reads CASSYNYPYEQCF. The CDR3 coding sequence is TGTGCCAGCAGTTACAACTATCCCTACGAGCAGTGCTTC.

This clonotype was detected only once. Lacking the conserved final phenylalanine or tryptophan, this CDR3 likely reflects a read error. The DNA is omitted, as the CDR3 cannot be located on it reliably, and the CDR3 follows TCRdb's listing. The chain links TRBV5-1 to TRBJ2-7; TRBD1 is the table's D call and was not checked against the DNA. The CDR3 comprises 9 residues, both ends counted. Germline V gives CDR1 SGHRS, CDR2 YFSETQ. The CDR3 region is CASSLEPGS.

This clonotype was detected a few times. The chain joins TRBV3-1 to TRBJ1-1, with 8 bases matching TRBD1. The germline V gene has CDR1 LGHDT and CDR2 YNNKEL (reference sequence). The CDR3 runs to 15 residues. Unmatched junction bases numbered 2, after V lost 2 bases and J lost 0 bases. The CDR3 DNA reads TGTGCCAGCAGCCAACCACAGGGGGTGAACACTGAAGCTTTCTTT. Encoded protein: CASSQPQGVNTEAFF.

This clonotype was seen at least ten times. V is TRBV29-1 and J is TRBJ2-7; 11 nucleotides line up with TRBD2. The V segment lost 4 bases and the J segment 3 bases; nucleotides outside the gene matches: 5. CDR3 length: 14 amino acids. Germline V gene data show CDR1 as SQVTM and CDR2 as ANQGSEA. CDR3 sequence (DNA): TGCAGCGTTGCGGGACTAGCGGACCACTACGAGCAGTACTTC. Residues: CSVAGLADHYEQYF.

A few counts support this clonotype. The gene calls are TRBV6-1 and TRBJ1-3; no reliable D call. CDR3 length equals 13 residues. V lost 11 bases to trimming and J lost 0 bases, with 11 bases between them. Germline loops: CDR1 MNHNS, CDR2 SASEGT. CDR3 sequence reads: CAGKEPSGNTIYF. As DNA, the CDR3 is TGTGCCGGAAAGGAACCCTCTGGAAACACCATATATTTT.

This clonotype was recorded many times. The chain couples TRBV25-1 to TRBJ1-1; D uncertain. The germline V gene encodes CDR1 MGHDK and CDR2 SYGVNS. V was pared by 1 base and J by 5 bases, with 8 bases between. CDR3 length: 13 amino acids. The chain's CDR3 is CASSELEGTEAFF. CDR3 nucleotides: TGTGCCAGCAGTGAATTGGAGGGTACTGAAGCTTTCTTT.

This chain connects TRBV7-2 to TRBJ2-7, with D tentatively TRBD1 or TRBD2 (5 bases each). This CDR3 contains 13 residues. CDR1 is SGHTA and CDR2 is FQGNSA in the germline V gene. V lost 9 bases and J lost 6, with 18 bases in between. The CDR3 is CASSLIRGGEQYF. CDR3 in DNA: TGTGCCAGTAGTCTCATACGGGGCGGCGAGCAGTACTTC.

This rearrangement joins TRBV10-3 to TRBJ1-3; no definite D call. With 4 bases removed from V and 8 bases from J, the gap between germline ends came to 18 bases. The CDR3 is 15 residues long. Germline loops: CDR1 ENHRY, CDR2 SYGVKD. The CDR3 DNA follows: TGTGCCATCAGTGGGTCAGGTTCTCTTGGGGACACCATATATTTT. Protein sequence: CAISGSGSLGDTIYF.

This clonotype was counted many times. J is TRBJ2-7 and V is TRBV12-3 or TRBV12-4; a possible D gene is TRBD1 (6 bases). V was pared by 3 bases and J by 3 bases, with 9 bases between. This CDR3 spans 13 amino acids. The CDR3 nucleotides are TGTGCCAGCAGTTTGTTCAGGGGCTACGAGCAGTACTTC. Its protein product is CASSLFRGYEQYF.

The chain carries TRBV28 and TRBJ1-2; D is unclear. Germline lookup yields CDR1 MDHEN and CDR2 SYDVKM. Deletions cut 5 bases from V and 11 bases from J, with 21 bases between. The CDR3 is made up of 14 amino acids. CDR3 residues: CASSPYLVTAGYTF. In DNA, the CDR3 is TGTGCCAGCAGTCCCTACCTGGTAACAGCGGGATACACCTTC.

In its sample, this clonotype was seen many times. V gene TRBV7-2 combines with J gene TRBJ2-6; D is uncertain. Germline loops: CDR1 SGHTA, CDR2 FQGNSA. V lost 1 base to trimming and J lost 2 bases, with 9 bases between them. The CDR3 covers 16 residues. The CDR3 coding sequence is TGTGCCAGCAGCTTAGTCGCGGTTGCTGGGGCCAACGTCCTGACTTTC. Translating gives CASSLVAVAGANVLTF. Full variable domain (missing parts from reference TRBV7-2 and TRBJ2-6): GAGVSQSPSNKVTEKGKDVELRCDPISGHTALYWYRQSLGQGLEFLIYFQGNSAPDKSGLPSDRFSAERTGGSVSTLTIQRTQQEDSAVYLCASSLVAVAGANVLTFGAGSRLTVL.

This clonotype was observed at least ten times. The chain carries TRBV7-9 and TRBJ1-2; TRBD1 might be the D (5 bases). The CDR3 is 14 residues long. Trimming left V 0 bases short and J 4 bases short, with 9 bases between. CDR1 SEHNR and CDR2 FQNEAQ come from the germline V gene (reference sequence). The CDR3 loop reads CASSLAGALYGYTF. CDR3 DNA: TGTGCCAGCAGCTTAGCCGGGGCACTCTATGGCTACACCTTC. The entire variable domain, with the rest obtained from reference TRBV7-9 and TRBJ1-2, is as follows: DTGVSQNPRHKITKRGQNVTFRCDPISEHNRLYWYRQTLGQGPEFLTYFQNEAQLEKSRLLSDRFSAERPKGSFSTLEIQRTEQGDSAMYLCASSLAGALYGYTFGSGTRLTVV.

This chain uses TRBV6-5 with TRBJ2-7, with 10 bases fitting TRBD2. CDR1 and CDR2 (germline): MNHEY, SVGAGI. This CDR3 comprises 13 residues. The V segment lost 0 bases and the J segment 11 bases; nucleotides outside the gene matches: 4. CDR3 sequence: CASSYSLAGEEYF. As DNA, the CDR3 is TGTGCCAGCAGTTACTCGCTAGCGGGAGAGGAGTACTTC.

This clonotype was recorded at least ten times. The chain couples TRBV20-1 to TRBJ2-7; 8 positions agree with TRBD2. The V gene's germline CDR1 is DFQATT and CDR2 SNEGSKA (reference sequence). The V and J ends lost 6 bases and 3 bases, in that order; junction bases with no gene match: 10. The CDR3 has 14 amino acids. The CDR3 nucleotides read TGCAGTGCCACCTCTAAGCGGGAGTTCTACGAGCAGTACTTC. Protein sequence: CSATSKREFYEQYF.

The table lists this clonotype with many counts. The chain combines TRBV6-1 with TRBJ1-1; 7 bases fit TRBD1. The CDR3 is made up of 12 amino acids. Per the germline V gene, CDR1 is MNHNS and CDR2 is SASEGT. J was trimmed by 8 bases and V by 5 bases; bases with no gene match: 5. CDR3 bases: TGTGCCAGCAGTCAAAAAGGGGGCGAAGCTTTCTTT. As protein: CASSQKGGEAFF.

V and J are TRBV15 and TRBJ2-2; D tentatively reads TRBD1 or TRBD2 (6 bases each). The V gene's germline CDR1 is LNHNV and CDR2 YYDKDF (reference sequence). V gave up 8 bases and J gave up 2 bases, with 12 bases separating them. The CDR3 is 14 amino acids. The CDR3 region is CATEKGGNTGELFF. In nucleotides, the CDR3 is TGTGCCACCGAAAAGGGGGGCAACACCGGGGAGCTGTTTTTT. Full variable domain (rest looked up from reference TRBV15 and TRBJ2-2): DAMVIQNPRYQVTQFGKPVTLSCSQTLNHNVMYWYQQKSSQAPKLLFHYYDKDFNNEADTPDNFQSRRPNTSFCFLDIRSPGLGDTAMYLCATEKGGNTGELFFGEGSRLTVL.

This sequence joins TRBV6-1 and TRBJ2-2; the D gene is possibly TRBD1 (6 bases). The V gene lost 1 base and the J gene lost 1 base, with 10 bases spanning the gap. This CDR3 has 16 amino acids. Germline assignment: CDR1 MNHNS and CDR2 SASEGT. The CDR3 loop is CASSEGGRKNTGELFF. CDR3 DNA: TGTGCCAGCAGTGAAGGGGGGCGAAAGAACACCGGGGAGCTGTTTTTT.

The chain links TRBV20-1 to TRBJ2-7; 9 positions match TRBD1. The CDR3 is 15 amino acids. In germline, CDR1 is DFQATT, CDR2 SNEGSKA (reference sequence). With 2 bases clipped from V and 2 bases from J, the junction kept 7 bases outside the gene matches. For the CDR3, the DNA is TGCAGTGCTAGAAATCTTGGGACAGGGACCTACGAGCAGTACTTC. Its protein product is CSARNLGTGTYEQYF.

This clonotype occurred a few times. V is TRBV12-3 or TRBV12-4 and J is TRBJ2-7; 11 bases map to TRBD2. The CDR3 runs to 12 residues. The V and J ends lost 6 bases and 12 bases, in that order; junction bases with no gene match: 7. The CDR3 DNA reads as TGTGCCAGCAGATCCACTAGCGGGAGTGCGTACTTC. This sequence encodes CASRSTSGSAYF.